This T cell receptor beta chain was obtained from a study of cytomegalovirus exposure and HLA in healthy donors. Study outcomes and limitations: Later analysis suggested links between common viral pathogens and several top significant clusters.

To note about this clone: Its antigen is undetermined.

Germline assignment: CDR1 SGHVS and CDR2 FQNEAQ. The CDR3 sequence is 19 residues long. V gave up 5 bases and J gave up 3 bases; unmatched junction bases: 14. The PCR contained 60 Vbeta and 13 Jbeta primers. Method: immunoSEQ multiplex PCR; TCRdb's copy keeps in-frame clones and lacks some. This sample carries 100,000 to 150,000 clones, roughly 70% of them seen once, and the ten largest clones take more than 3.5%. V is TRBV7-8 and J is TRBJ2-1, with TRBD2 identical over 12 bases. The source material was PBMCs. This TCR came from a man in his forties in good health and CMV-seropositive. CDR3 loop: CASSPTSGRPQRRYNEQFF. The DNA for the CDR3 is TGTGCCAGCAGCCCGACTAGCGGGAGACCCCAACGGCGCTACAATGAGCAGTTCTTC.